These 24 T cell receptor beta chains came from one sample sequenced in a study of T cells in Graves' hyperthyroidism and ophthalmopathy. RNA transcripts yielded amplified TCR beta CDR3 regions. Researchers ran a first-round RT-PCR on the TCR CDR3 using the HTBI primer set. A single record per CDR3 protein comes from TCRdb applying MiXCR to the multiplex PCR reads. The repertoire consists of a few hundred thousand distinct CDR3 sequences, with roughly an eighth occurring once and the leading ten covering 5.3%. The material sequenced was blood. These receptors all come from a woman aged 18-29 years with Graves' hyperthyroidism.

Ten or more counts support this clonotype. This chain uses TRBV15 with TRBJ2-7, with 12 bases that match TRBD2. Germline V gene sequence: CDR1 LNHNV, CDR2 YYDKDF (reference sequence). The CDR3 has 16 amino acids. The J segment lost 6 bases and the V segment lost 0 bases, leaving 6 bases of the junction unmatched. CDR3 region: CATSRDIGLAGSEQYF. The DNA for the CDR3 is TGTGCCACCAGCAGAGATATAGGACTAGCGGGATCCGAGCAGTACTTC.

This clonotype was picked up many times. The chain combines TRBV3-1 with TRBJ2-3; D unresolved. The germline V and J ends were trimmed by 2 bases and 4 bases, with 4 bases remaining between them. This CDR3 is built from 12 residues. Germline values: CDR1 LGHDT, CDR2 YNNKEL (reference sequence). The CDR3 loop is CASSQYSDTQYF. The CDR3 region has the DNA TGTGCCAGCAGCCAATATTCAGATACGCAGTATTTT.

This clonotype was counted between two and nine times. The chain combines TRBV20-1 with TRBJ2-2; no definite D call. This CDR3 is built from 14 residues. The V end lost 3 bases, the J end lost 1 base, and 9 bases lay between the germline ends. Looked up from germline, CDR1 is DFQATT and CDR2 is SNEGSKA (reference sequence). The CDR3 is CSASLPRNTGELFF. The CDR3 DNA follows: TGCAGTGCTAGTCTACCCAGGAACACCGGGGAGCTGTTTTTT.

In its sample, this clonotype was seen many times. The junction and the germline gene differ at one end; a read error may be behind it. This chain connects TRBV19 to TRBJ1-1, with D uncertain. Germline V gene data show CDR1 as LNHDA and CDR2 as SQIVND (reference sequence). The CDR3 is made up of 11 amino acids. CDR3 sequence (DNA): TGTGCCAGTAGTCTATACGCTGAGGCTTTCTTT. It encodes CASSLYAEAFF.

In this sample, this clonotype turned up many times. The CDR3 DNA reads TGTGCCAGCAGCCTGTATGGGAATCAGCCCCAGCATTTT. This encodes CASSLYGNQPQHF. The chain has TRBV12-3 or TRBV12-4 and TRBJ1-5; D gene unclear. V lost 6 bases and J lost 4, with 10 bases in between. The CDR3 contains 13 residues.

This chain joins TRBV20-1 and TRBJ1-2; 9 bases are a match to TRBD1. The trim removed 6 bases at V and 3 bases at J, leaving 11 bases unmatched. CDR3 length: 15 residues. In germline, CDR1 is DFQATT, CDR2 SNEGSKA (reference sequence). For the CDR3, the DNA is TGCAGTGCCTCGATAACAGGGGGCGCGGACTATGGCTACACCTTC. It encodes CSASITGGADYGYTF.

Only a few counts were recorded for this clonotype. The chain joins TRBV14 to TRBJ1-1; tentatively, D is TRBD1 (5 bases). Per the germline V gene, CDR1 is SGHDN and CDR2 is FVKESK. The CDR3 has 14 amino acids. V lost 0 bases and J lost 5, with 10 bases in between. The CDR3 DNA follows: TGTGCCAGCAGCCAAGATAACAGGTTTACTGAAGCTTTCTTT. This encodes CASSQDNRFTEAFF. The whole variable domain, filled in from reference TRBV14 and TRBJ1-1, reads EAGVTQFPSHSVIEKGQTVTLRCDPISGHDNLYWYRRVMGKEIKFLLHFVKESKQDESGMPNNRFLAERTGGTYSTLKVQPAELEDSGVYFCASSQDNRFTEAFFGQGTRLTVV.

The rearrangement joins TRBV30 to TRBJ2-7; D uncertain. The V and J ends lost 2 bases and 2 bases respectively, with 13 bases between them. This CDR3 is 14 amino acids long. From germline, CDR1 is GTSNPN and CDR2 SVGIG (reference sequence). CDR3 sequence reads: CAWSLIPQTYEQYF. CDR3 DNA: TGTGCCTGGAGTTTAATACCGCAGACCTACGAGCAGTACTTC.

This clonotype occurred many times. The J gene is TRBJ2-7, the V gene TRBV28; 9 positions agree with TRBD1. The trim removed 9 bases at V and 2 bases at J, leaving 8 bases unmatched. This CDR3 region has 14 residues. Germline V CDR1 and CDR2: MDHEN, SYDVKM. The DNA of the CDR3 is TGTGCCAGAACCCGGGACAGGGCCCCCTACGAGCAGTACTTC. As protein: CARTRDRAPYEQYF.

This clonotype has at least ten counts. This chain joins TRBV28 and TRBJ1-5; D remains ambiguous. Germline V gene sequence: CDR1 MDHEN, CDR2 SYDVKM. The CDR3 consists of 19 residues. Trimming took 1 base from V and 0 from J, leaving 19 bases between them. CDR3 region: CASSLSRWGTDYSNQPQHF. DNA of the CDR3: TGTGCCAGCAGTTTATCCAGGTGGGGAACGGATTATAGCAATCAGCCCCAGCATTTT.

The chain joins TRBV6-5 to TRBJ2-1; 16 bases are shared with TRBD2. This CDR3 spans 17 amino acids. Germline CDR1 is MNHEY and CDR2 is SVGAGI. V shed 1 base and J 9 bases; nucleotides not matched to a gene: 6. The CDR3 DNA reads as TGTGCCAGCAGTTACTTGCGGGGACTAGCGGGAGGGGGTGAGCAGTTCTTC. Translated: CASSYLRGLAGGGEQFF.

In its sample, this clonotype was seen a few times. As DNA, the CDR3 is TGTGCCAGCAGTACTAGACCTACCAAGGGCGGGGAGCTGTTTTTT. Protein sequence: CASSTRPTKGGELFF. The chain is built from TRBV28 and TRBJ2-2, with D perhaps matching TRBD2 (5 bases). This CDR3 contains 15 residues. CDR1 MDHEN and CDR2 SYDVKM come from the germline V gene. Trimming removed 5 bases at V and 7 bases at J, with 17 bases between.

The sample holds many counts of this clonotype. This chain connects TRBV27 to TRBJ1-4, with D uncertain. Germline V gene data show CDR1 as MNHEY and CDR2 as SMNVEV (reference sequence). Trimming took off 2 bases at V and 0 bases at J, with 4 bases between the two ends. CDR3 length: 14 residues. The CDR3, as DNA: TGTGCCAGCAGTTTAATTGCAACTAATGAAAAACTGTTTTTT. Translating it yields CASSLIATNEKLFF.

This clonotype was seen repeatedly, ten times or more. V and J are TRBV5-4 and TRBJ2-7; D remains ambiguous. Trimming shortened V by 0 bases and J by 6 bases, and 16 bases separated the two germline ends. Germline V gene sequence: CDR1 SGHNT, CDR2 YYREEE (reference sequence). The CDR3 loop spans 15 amino acids. As DNA, the CDR3 is TGTGCCAGCAGCTTGGTCGGAATGGGGAAACGCGAGCAGTACTTC. It is translated as CASSLVGMGKREQYF.

This clonotype has only a few counts. The genes are TRBV2 and TRBJ1-2; 10 bases line up with TRBD1. The germline CDR1 and CDR2 sequences are SNHLY and FYNNEI. The CDR3 extends over 13 amino acids. After removal of 6 bases from V and 6 bases from J, the junction contained 4 bases not matched to a gene. For the CDR3, the DNA is TGTGCCAGCAGCTCCGGGACAGGGGATGGCTACACCTTC. It encodes CASSSGTGDGYTF. The variable domain in full, with the rest retrieved from reference TRBV2 and TRBJ1-2, is EPEVTQTPSHQVTQMGQEVILRCVPISNHLYFYWYRQILGQKVEFLVSFYNNEISEKSEIFDDQFSVERPDGSNFTLKIRSTKLEDSAMYFCASSSGTGDGYTFGSGTRLTVV.

This clonotype occurred a few times. The CDR3 region has the DNA TGTGCCAGCAGCCTGAGTAGTCCTGGGGATACGCAGTATTTT. Translating gives CASSLSSPGDTQYF. This rearrangement joins TRBV7-2 to TRBJ2-3; D ambiguous. The CDR3 has 14 residues. Between the trimmed V and J ends, which lost 5 bases and 6 bases, there was a span of 15 bases. Per the germline V gene, CDR1 is SGHTA and CDR2 is FQGNSA.

This clonotype was observed at least ten times. This sequence joins TRBV24-1 and TRBJ2-1; D unresolved. The CDR3 covers 13 residues. Between the trimmed V and J ends, which lost 3 bases and 7 bases, there was a span of 9 bases. Germline V gene sequence: CDR1 KGHDR, CDR2 SFDVKD. CDR3 DNA sequence: TGTGCCACCAGTGATCCATTCGGGAATGAGCAGTTCTTC. It encodes CATSDPFGNEQFF.

This clonotype occurred many times. The chain employs TRBV12-5 and TRBJ1-1; the D is unclear. This CDR3 is 20 amino acids long. Trimming left V 0 bases short and J 1 base short, with 24 bases between. Germline lookup yields CDR1 LGHNT and CDR2 FRNRAP. In nucleotides, the CDR3 is TGTGCTAGTGGTTTGGTCTTCACCTTGGTCATGGGAATCCCGAACACTGAAGCTTTCTTT. Translated: CASGLVFTLVMGIPNTEAFF.

This clonotype was observed at least ten times. V is TRBV6-5 and J is TRBJ2-7, with 10 bases identical to TRBD1. The CDR3 is 14 amino acids. The V gene end was trimmed by 0 bases and the J gene end by 7 bases; junction bases not matched to a gene: 3. Germline assignment: CDR1 MNHEY and CDR2 SVGAGI. The CDR3 sequence is CASSYSGQGREQYF. In DNA, the CDR3 is TGTGCCAGCAGTTACTCGGGACAGGGGCGGGAGCAGTACTTC.

This clonotype showed up many times. The gene calls are TRBV5-1 and TRBJ1-4; 9 bases align to TRBD1. Germline V gene sequence: CDR1 SGHRS, CDR2 YFSETQ. J was trimmed by 8 bases and V by 4 bases; bases with no gene match: 6. The CDR3 has 14 residues. The CDR3 reads CASSTGTGHEKLFF. CDR3 DNA sequence: TGCGCCAGCAGCACCGGGACAGGGCACGAAAAACTGTTTTTT.

This clonotype was counted many times. V gene TRBV12-3 or TRBV12-4 combines with J gene TRBJ2-7, with a possible D match to TRBD1 (5 bases). The ends were cut back, 5 bases at V and 5 bases at J, with 10 bases in the middle. The CDR3 runs to 12 residues. The CDR3 here is CASSPGIHEQYF. CDR3 DNA sequence: TGTGCCAGCAGTCCAGGGATACACGAGCAGTACTTC.

This clonotype was seen many times. One base away lies a much larger clone, so this may be a sequencing read error. The gene calls are TRBV27 and TRBJ2-5, with 10 bases identical to TRBD2. The germline gives CDR1 MNHEY, CDR2 SMNVEV (reference sequence). CDR3 size: 13 residues. The ends lost 6 bases at V and 9 bases at J; junction bases unmatched: 7. The CDR3 DNA sequence: TGTGCCAGCAGCCAGCGGGAGGGGGAGGCCCAGTACTTC. This gives the protein CASSQREGEAQYF.

This clonotype was found a few times. The chain combines TRBV20-1 with TRBJ2-1; 16 bases fit TRBD2. Germline V gives CDR1 DFQATT, CDR2 SNEGSKA (reference sequence). The length of the CDR3 is 15 residues. V was pared by 5 bases and J by 8 bases, with 6 bases of the junction left unmatched. DNA of the CDR3: TGCAGTGCTCCCTCCGGGACTAGCGGGAGGGATGAGCAGTTCTTC. Its translation is CSAPSGTSGRDEQFF.

This clonotype was counted only a few times. This sequence joins TRBV24-1 and TRBJ1-2; D gene uncertain. The V end was cut by 3 bases, the J end by 4 bases, with 8 bases between. The CDR3 runs to 13 residues. The V gene's germline CDR1 is KGHDR and CDR2 SFDVKD. The CDR3 DNA sequence: TGTGCCACCAGTGATGGAAGCCGCTATGGCTACACCTTC. The encoded protein is CATSDGSRYGYTF.